A selection of T cell receptor beta chains follows, all from one sample in a study of blood T cell repertoires in COVID-19. The method was immunoSEQ multiplex PCR; TCRdb's version includes in-frame clones alone and lacks a portion of them. The sample includes approximately 92,000 clones, about 70% seen only once; the top ten take 20% to 25%. Sequences were obtained from peripheral blood. The receptors were sampled from an older woman in a cohort sampled during active or convalescent COVID-19. Each CDR3 is given with its conserved first and last residue. The D gene is left open where the match is weak. Clone size is given for some rows only: seen once, a few or many times, or a class if the clone is expanded.

J | D | V | size | CDR3 | DNA
TRBJ2-7 | - | TRBV2 | - | CASRSPNSGTLTYEQYF | TGTGCCAGCAGGAGTCCCAATTCCGGGACTCTTACCTACGAGCAGTACTTC
TRBJ1-6 | TRBD1 | TRBV19 | few | CASSQDRRYNSPLHF | TGTGCCAGTAGCCAGGACAGGAGGTATAATTCACCCCTCCACTTT
TRBJ2-7 | TRBD1 | TRBV7-2 | - | CASSSGQGEQYF | TGTGCCAGCAGCTCCGGACAGGGAGAGCAGTACTTC
TRBJ1-2 | - | TRBV7-8 | once | CASSPPLYGRNYGYTF | TGTGCCAGCAGCCCCCCCCTATATGGGCGAAACTATGGCTACACCTTC
TRBJ2-7 | - | TRBV6-6 | - | CASSYSFRSGEQYF | TGTGCCAGCAGTTACTCGTTCAGGTCTGGCGAGCAGTACTTC
TRBJ2-4 | TRBD1 | TRBV5-1 | - | CASSAGQGDIQYF | TGCGCCAGCAGCGCTGGACAGGGGGACATTCAGTACTTC
TRBJ2-3 | TRBD2 | TRBV5-1 | - | CASSFTSGGISYTQYF | TGCGCCAGCAGCTTTACTAGCGGGGGGATTTCGTATACGCAGTATTTT
TRBJ2-7 | - | TRBV3-1/TRBV3-2 | - | CASSPTRSYEQYF | TGTGCCAGCAGCCCCACGCGGTCCTACGAGCAGTACTTC
TRBJ2-7 | - | TRBV5-6 | - | CASSFGSGGGWVEQYF | TGTGCCAGCAGCTTTGGCTCCGGGGGAGGATGGGTGGAGCAGTACTTC
TRBJ2-2 | TRBD2 | TRBV5-1 | few | CASSPGLAGGHTGELFF | TGCGCCAGCAGCCCCGGACTAGCGGGGGGTCACACCGGGGAGCTGTTTTTT
TRBJ1-4 | - | TRBV2 | once | CASRQGPAVEKLFF | TGTGCCAGCAGACAGGGTCCGGCTGTGGAAAAACTGTTTTTT
TRBJ2-5 | - | TRBV6-1 | - | CASSEIADQETQYF | TGTGCCAGCAGTGAAATCGCAGACCAAGAGACCCAGTACTTC
TRBJ2-7 | - | TRBV29-1 | - | CSGGQTPKGEQYF | TGCAGCGGCGGACAGACGCCAAAGGGCGAGCAGTACTTC
TRBJ2-5 | - | TRBV14 | - | CASSQDWGLSQETQYF | TGTGCCAGCAGCCAAGATTGGGGGCTATCGCAAGAGACCCAGTACTTC
TRBJ1-2 | TRBD1 | TRBV6-5 | - | CASSRQGRANYGYTF | TGTGCCAGCAGCCGACAGGGGCGAGCTAACTATGGCTACACCTTC
TRBJ2-3 | TRBD2 | TRBV3-1/TRBV3-2 | - | CASSQVPSAGGTDTQYF | TGTGCCAGCAGCCAAGTCCCCTCAGCGGGGGGAACAGATACGCAGTATTTT
TRBJ1-2 | TRBD1 | TRBV27 | - | CASSLQGAPYGYTF | TGTGCCAGCAGTTTACAGGGGGCCCCCTATGGCTACACCTTC
TRBJ1-1 | - | TRBV5-1 | - | CASSLVSGSNEAFF | TGCGCCAGCAGCTTGGTTAGTGGTAGCAATGAAGCTTTCTTT
TRBJ1-2 | TRBD1 | TRBV19 | few | CASQLRGRSDYGYTF | TGTGCCAGCCAACTTAGGGGGCGGTCTGACTATGGCTACACCTTC
TRBJ1-1 | - | TRBV6-5 | - | CASSYSPRFGTEAFF | TGTGCCAGCAGTTACTCGCCACGTTTCGGCACTGAAGCTTTCTTT
TRBJ2-7 | TRBD1 | TRBV2 | few | CASAGQGAYEQYF | TGTGCCAGCGCGGGACAGGGCGCCTACGAGCAGTACTTC
TRBJ1-6 | TRBD1 | TRBV2 | - | CASQYRGQGGSPLHF | TGTGCCAGCCAGTATCGAGGACAGGGCGGTTCACCCCTCCACTTT
TRBJ1-2 | - | TRBV5-1 | - | CASSLDTIARYTF | TGCGCCAGCAGCTTGGACACCATAGCGCGCTACACCTTC
TRBJ1-1 | - | TRBV3-1/TRBV3-2 | - | CASSPAGWVNTEAFF | TGTGCCAGCAGCCCAGCAGGGTGGGTGAACACTGAAGCTTTCTTT
TRBJ1-2 | - | TRBV2 | few | CASSEQDGDYGYTF | TGTGCCAGCAGTGAACAAGACGGAGACTATGGCTACACCTTC
TRBJ1-6 | TRBD1 | TRBV30 | few | CAWSRQGDGSPLHF | TGTGCCTGGAGTAGACAGGGGGACGGTTCACCCCTCCACTTT
TRBJ2-7 | - | TRBV5-1 | - | CASSDSSPYEQYF | TGCGCCAGCTCTGACAGTTCGCCCTACGAGCAGTACTTC
TRBJ1-1 | TRBD1 | TRBV7-6 | - | CASSHRTGGGEAFF | TGTGCCAGCAGCCATCGGACAGGGGGAGGTGAAGCTTTCTTT
TRBJ2-1 | - | TRBV2 | - | CASRGTRASEQFF | TGTGCCAGCAGGGGAACTAGGGCCAGTGAGCAGTTCTTC
TRBJ1-2 | - | TRBV7-2 | few | CASSSSAARGYGYTF | TGTGCCAGCAGCTCATCCGCGGCCAGGGGATATGGCTACACCTTC
TRBJ2-1 | - | TRBV30 | - | CAWSEQGRHEQFF | TGTGCCTGGAGCGAACAGGGTAGGCATGAGCAGTTCTTC
TRBJ2-3 | TRBD1 | TRBV4-3 | - | CASSQGGQGIADTQYF | TGCGCCAGCAGCCAAGGAGGACAGGGTATAGCAGATACGCAGTATTTT